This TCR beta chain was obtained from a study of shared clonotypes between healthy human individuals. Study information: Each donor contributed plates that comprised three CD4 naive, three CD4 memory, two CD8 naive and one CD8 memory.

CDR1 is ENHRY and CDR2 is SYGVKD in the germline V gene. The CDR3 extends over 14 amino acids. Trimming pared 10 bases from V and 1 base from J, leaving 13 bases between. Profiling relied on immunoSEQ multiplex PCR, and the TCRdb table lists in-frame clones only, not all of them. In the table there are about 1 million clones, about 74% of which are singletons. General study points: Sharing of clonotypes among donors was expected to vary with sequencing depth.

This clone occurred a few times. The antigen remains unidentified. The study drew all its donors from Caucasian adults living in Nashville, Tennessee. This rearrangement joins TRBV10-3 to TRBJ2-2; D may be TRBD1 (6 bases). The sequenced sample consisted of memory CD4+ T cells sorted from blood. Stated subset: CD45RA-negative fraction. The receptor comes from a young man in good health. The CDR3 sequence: CATLDRLNTGELFF. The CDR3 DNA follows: TGTGCCACCCTGGACAGACTGAACACCGGGGAGCTGTTTTTT.